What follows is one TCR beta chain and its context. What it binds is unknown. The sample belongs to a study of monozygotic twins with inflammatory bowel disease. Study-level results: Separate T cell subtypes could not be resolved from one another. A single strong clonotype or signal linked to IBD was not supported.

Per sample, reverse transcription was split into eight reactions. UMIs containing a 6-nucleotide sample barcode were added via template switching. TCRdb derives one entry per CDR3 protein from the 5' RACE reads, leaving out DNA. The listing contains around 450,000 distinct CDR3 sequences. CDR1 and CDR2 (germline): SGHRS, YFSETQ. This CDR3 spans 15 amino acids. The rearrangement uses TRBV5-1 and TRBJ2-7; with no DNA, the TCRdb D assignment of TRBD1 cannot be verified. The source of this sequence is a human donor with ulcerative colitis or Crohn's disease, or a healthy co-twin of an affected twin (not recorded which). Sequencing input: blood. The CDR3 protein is CASSSPGHRDGEQYF. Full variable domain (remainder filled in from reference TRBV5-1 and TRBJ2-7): KAGVTQTPRYLIKTRGQQVTLSCSPISGHRSVSWYQQTPGQGLQFLFEYFSETQRNKGNFPGRFSGRQFSNSRSEMNVSTLELGDSALYLCASSSPGHRDGEQYFGPGTRLTVT.